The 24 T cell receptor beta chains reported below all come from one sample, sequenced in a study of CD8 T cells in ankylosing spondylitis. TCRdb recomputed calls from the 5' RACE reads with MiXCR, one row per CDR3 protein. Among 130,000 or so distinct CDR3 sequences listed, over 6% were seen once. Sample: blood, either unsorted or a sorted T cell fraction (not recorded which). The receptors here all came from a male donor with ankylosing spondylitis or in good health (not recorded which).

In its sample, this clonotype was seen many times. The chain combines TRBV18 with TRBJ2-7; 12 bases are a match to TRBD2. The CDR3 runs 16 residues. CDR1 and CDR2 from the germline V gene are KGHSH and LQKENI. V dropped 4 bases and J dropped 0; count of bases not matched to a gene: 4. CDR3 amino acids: CASSLTSGGSSYEQYF. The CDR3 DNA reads TGTGCCAGCTCACTGACTAGCGGGGGCAGCTCCTACGAGCAGTACTTC.

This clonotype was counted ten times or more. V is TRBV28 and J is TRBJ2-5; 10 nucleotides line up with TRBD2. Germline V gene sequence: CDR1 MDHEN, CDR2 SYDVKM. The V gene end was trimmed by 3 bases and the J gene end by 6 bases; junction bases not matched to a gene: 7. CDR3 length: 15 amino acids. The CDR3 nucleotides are TGTGCCAGCAGTTTCCAGCGGGAGGGGGGAAAGACCCAGTACTTC. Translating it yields CASSFQREGGKTQYF.

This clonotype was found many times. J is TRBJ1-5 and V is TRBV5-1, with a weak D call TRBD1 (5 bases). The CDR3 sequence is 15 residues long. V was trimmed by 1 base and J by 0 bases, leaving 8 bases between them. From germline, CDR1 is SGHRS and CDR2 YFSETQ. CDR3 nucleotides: TGCGCCAGCAGCTTGATGGGGGATAGCAATCAGCCCCAGCATTTT. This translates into CASSLMGDSNQPQHF.

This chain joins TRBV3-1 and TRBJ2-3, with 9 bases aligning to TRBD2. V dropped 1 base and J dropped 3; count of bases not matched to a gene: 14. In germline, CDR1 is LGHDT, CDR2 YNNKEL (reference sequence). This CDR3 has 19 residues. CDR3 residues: CASSQGSSASGAWTDTQYF. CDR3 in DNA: TGTGCCAGCAGCCAAGGAAGCTCGGCTAGCGGGGCTTGGACAGATACGCAGTATTTT.

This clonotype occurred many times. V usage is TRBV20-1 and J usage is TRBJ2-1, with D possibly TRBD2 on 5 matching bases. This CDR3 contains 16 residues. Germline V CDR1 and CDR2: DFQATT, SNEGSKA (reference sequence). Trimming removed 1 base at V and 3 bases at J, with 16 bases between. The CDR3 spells CSARVGGSGFYNEQFF. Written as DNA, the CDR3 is TGCAGTGCTAGAGTGGGTGGGAGCGGTTTCTACAATGAGCAGTTCTTC.

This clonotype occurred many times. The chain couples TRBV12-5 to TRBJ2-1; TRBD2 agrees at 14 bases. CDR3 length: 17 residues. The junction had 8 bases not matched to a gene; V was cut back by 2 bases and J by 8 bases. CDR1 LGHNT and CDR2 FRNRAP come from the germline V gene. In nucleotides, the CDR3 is TGTGCTAGTGGTTTGTTCCGACTAGCGGGGGGGTTGGATGAGCAGTTCTTC. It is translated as CASGLFRLAGGLDEQFF. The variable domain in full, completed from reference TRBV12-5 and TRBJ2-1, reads DARVTQTPRHKVTEMGQEVTMRCQPILGHNTVFWYRQTMMQGLELLAYFRNRAPLDDSGMPKDRFSAEMPDATLATLKIQPSEPRDSAVYFCASGLFRLAGGLDEQFFGPGTRLTVL.

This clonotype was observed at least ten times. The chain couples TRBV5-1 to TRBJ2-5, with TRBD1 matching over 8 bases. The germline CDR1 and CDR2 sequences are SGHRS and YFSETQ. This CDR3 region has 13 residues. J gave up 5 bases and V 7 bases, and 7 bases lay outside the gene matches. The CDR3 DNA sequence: TGCGCCAGCGGAGATAACAGGGGGGAGACCCAGTACTTC. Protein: CASGDNRGETQYF.

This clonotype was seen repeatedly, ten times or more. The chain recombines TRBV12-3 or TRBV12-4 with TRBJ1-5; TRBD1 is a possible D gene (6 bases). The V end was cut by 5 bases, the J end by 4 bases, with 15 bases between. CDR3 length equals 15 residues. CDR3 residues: CASSRLPTGNQPQHF. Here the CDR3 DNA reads TGTGCCAGCAGTCGGCTACCGACAGGAAATCAGCCCCAGCATTTT.

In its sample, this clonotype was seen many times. The CDR3 loop is CASSPPRNPYEQYF. CDR3 coding DNA: TGTGCCAGCTCACCACCGAGGAACCCCTACGAGCAGTACTTC. The V and J genes are TRBV18 and TRBJ2-7, with D unclear. V lost 0 bases and J lost 2, with 8 bases in between. The germline V gene has CDR1 KGHSH and CDR2 LQKENI. This CDR3 is built from 14 residues.

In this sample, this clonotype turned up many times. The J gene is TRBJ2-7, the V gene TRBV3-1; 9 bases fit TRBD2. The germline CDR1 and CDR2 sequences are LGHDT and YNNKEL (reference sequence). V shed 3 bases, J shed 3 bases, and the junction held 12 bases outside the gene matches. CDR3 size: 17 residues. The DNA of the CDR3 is TGTGCCAGCAGCCACGCGCGACCGGGACTAGCCTACTACGAGCAGTACTTC. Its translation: CASSHARPGLAYYEQYF.

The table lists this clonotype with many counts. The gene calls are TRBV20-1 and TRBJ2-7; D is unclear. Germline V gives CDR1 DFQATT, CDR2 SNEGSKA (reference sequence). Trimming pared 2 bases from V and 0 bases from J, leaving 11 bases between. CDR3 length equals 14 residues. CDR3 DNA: TGCAGTGCTAGAAAGAGGATAGACTCCTACGAGCAGTACTTC. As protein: CSARKRIDSYEQYF.

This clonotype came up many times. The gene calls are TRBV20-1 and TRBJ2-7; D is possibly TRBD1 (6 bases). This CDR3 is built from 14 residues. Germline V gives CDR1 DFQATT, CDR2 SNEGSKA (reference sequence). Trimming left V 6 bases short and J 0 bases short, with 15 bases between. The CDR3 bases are TGCAGTGCCACGCCGGGACACAACTCCTACGAGCAGTACTTC. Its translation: CSATPGHNSYEQYF.

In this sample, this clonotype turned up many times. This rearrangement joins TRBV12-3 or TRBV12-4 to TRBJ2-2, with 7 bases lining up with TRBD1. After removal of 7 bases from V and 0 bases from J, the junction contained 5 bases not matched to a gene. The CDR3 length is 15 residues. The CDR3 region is CASKGQLTNTGELFF. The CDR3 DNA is TGTGCCAGCAAGGGACAGCTAACGAACACCGGGGAGCTGTTTTTT.

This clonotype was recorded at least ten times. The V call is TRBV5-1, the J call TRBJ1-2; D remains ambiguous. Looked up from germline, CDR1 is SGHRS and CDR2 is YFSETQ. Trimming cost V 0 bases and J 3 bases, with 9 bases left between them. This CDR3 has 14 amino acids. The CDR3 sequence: CASSLARGYYGYTF. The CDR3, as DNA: TGCGCCAGCAGCTTGGCCCGGGGATACTATGGCTACACCTTC.

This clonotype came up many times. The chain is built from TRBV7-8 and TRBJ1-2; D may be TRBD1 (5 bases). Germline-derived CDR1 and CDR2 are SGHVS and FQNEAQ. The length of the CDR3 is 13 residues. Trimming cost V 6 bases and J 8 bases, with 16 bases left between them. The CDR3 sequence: CASSPGTILGYTF. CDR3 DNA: TGTGCCAGCAGTCCCGGGACCATACTGGGCTACACCTTC.

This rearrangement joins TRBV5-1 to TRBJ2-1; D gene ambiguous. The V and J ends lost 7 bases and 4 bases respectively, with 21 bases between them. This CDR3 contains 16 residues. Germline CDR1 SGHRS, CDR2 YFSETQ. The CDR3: CASLLAIPKAYNEQFF. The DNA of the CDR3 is TGCGCCAGCCTCTTGGCAATCCCGAAGGCATACAATGAGCAGTTCTTC.

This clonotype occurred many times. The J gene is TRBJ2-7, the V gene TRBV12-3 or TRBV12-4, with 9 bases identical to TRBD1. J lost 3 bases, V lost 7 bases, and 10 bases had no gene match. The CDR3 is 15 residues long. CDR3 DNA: TGTGCCAGCACCCCCGGGACAGGGATATTCTACGAGCAGTACTTC. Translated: CASTPGTGIFYEQYF.

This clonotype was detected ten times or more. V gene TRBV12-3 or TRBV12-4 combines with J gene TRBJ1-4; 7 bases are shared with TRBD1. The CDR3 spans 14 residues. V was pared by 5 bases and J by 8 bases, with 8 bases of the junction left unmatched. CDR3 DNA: TGTGCCAGCAGTCCAACCGGGACAGAAGAAAAACTGTTTTTT. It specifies CASSPTGTEEKLFF.

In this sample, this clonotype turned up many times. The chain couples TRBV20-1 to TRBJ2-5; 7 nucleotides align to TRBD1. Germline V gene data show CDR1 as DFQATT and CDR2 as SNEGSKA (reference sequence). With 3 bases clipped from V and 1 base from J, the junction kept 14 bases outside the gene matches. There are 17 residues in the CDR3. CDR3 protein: CSASEGRTGDFQETQYF. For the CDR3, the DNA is TGCAGTGCTAGCGAGGGGCGGACAGGAGACTTCCAAGAGACCCAGTACTTC.

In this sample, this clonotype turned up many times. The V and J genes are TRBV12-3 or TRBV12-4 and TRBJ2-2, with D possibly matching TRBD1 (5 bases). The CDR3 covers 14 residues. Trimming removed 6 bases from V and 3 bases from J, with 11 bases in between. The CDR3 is CASRPDSDTGELFF. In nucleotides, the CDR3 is TGTGCCAGCAGACCCGACAGTGACACCGGGGAGCTGTTTTTT.

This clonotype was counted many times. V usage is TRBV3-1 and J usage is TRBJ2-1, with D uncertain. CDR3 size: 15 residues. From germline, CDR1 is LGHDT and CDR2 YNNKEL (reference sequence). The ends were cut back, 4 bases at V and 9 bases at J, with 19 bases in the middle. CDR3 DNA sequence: TGTGCCAGCAGCCCAAAAACTTTTGTTATTGGTGAGCAGTTCTTC. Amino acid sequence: CASSPKTFVIGEQFF.

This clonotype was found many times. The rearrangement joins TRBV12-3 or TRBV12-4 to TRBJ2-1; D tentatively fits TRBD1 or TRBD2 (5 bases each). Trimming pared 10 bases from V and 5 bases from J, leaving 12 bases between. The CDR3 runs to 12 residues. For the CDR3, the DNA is TGTGCCAACGGGGACGCCCACAATGAGCAGTTCTTC. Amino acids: CANGDAHNEQFF.

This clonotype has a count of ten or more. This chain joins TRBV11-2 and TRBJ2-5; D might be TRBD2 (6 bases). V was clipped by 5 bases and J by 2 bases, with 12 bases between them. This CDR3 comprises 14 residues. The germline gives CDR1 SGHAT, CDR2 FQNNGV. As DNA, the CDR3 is TGTGCCAGCAGCACATCCGGGACTCAAGAGACCCAGTACTTC. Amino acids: CASSTSGTQETQYF. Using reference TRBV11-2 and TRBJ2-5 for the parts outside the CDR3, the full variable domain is EAGVAQSPRYKIIEKRQSVAFWCNPISGHATLYWYQQILGQGPKLLIQFQNNGVVDDSQLPKDRFSAERLKGVDSTLKIQPAKLEDSAVYLCASSTSGTQETQYFGPGTRLLVL.

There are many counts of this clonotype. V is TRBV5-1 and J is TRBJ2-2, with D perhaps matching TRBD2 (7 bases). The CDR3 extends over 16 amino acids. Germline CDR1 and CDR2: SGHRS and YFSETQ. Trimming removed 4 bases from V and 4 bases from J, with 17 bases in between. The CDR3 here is CASSGTGRGITGELFF. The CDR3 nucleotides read TGCGCCAGCAGCGGAACAGGGAGGGGTATCACCGGGGAGCTGTTTTTT.